This T cell receptor beta chain was found in a study of regulatory T cells in long-lasting Graves disease. Study summary: The term persistent Graves' disease signified upward of 5 years on antithyroid drugs with positive TSH receptor antibodies.

CDR3 length equals 14 residues. Germline lookup yields CDR1 DFQATT and CDR2 SNEGSKA (reference sequence). The germline V and J ends were trimmed by 4 bases and 2 bases, with 15 bases remaining between them. Study observations and caveats: Persistent disease favored TRBV28, TRBJ1-2 and TRBJ2-5. Persistent Graves' disease cases displayed lower TCR diversity than newly diagnosed ones.

Time point in this sample: persistent/refractory GD, antithyroid drugs over 5 years with positive TRAb. There was RNA extracted from PBMCs, and the TCR library was made from it. In building TCR beta libraries, iRepertoire HTBI primers were used together with Arm-PCR of CDR3 regions. Under the authors' procedure: From all samples, identification returned roughly 15 TRBJ and about 63 TRBV segments. TCRdb re-derived calls from the multiplex PCR reads in MiXCR, one entry per CDR3 protein. TCRdb, rather than the study authors, made the V and J calls. The sample contains some 450,000 distinct CDR3 sequences, 23% of which appear only once. This clonotype was seen repeatedly, ten times or more. Its antigen is currently unknown.

The rearrangement joins TRBV20-1 to TRBJ2-7; D assignment may be TRBD1 or TRBD2 (5 bases each). The sequence came from a female donor with Graves disease. Specimen: peripheral blood mononuclear cells (PBMCs), collected when the disease was refractory, from a patient treated with antithyroid drugs. The CDR3 sequence is CSATTGTDPYEQYF. In nucleotides, the CDR3 is TGCAGTGCTACCACCGGGACCGACCCCTACGAGCAGTACTTC.